A single sample gave rise to the 27 T cell receptor beta chains below, sequenced in a study of blood T cells in healthy people across ages. Using a J-beta primer mix together with a sample-barcoded 5' primer, a second PCR was run for about 7 to 12 cycles. TCRdb passed the 5' RACE reads through MiXCR, listing each CDR3 protein once. The sample holds fewer than 800,000 distinct CDR3 sequences; around half are singletons and the top ten take roughly a third. Sequencing used blood. The receptor source for this set is a woman in her fifties or sixties in good health.

The chain joins TRBV28 to TRBJ2-7; D gene ambiguous. CDR1 and CDR2 (germline): MDHEN, SYDVKM. Trimming stripped 7 bases from V and 0 bases from J, with 10 bases between. The CDR3 extends over 13 amino acids. Written as DNA, the CDR3 is TGTGCCAGCATGCCACAATTCTCCTACGAGCAGTACTTC. This codes for CASMPQFSYEQYF.

The chain joins TRBV6-1 to TRBJ2-7, with a weak D call TRBD1 (6 bases). Germline V gene lookup returns CDR1 MNHNS and CDR2 SASEGT. V gave up 5 bases and J gave up 2 bases, with 13 bases separating them. The CDR3 runs to 14 residues. This chain's CDR3 is CASSSTQGPYEQYF. The CDR3 nucleotides are TGTGCCAGCAGTTCAACACAGGGCCCCTACGAGCAGTACTTC.

The V call is TRBV14, the J call TRBJ2-1; TRBD1 is a possible D gene (6 bases). CDR1 SGHDN and CDR2 FVKESK come from the germline V gene. Trimming cost V 4 bases and J 8 bases, with 15 bases left between them. The CDR3 loop spans 14 amino acids. The CDR3, as DNA: TGTGCCAGCAGCCGAATGGACAGACGGGATGAGCAGTTCTTC. Translating it yields CASSRMDRRDEQFF.

The rearrangement links TRBV11-2 to TRBJ2-5; 8 bases match TRBD1. The J call may be faulty, since TRBJ2-7 better matches the DNA end. Per the germline V gene, CDR1 is SGHAT and CDR2 is FQNNGV. This CDR3 comprises 15 residues. CDR3 in amino acids: CASSLNLQGEYEQYF. The CDR3 nucleotides are TGTGCCAGCAGCTTAAATCTACAGGGGGAATACGAGCAGTACTTC.

This chain connects TRBV5-1 to TRBJ2-2; no clear D gene. V shed 4 bases and J shed 5 bases, with 12 bases lying between them. This CDR3 is 14 amino acids long. Looked up from germline, CDR1 is SGHRS and CDR2 is YFSETQ. CDR3 region: CASSVAVGTGELFF. For the CDR3, the DNA is TGCGCCAGCAGCGTGGCCGTGGGGACCGGGGAGCTGTTTTTT.

The genes are TRBV28 and TRBJ2-1; TRBD2 matches at 8 bases. This CDR3 region has 15 residues. V dropped 6 bases and J dropped 5; count of bases not matched to a gene: 9. CDR1 is MDHEN, CDR2 SYDVKM, per germline. For the CDR3, the DNA is TGTGCCAGCAGCCCCGGGGTAGCGGGACACAATGAGCAGTTCTTC. Protein product: CASSPGVAGHNEQFF.

This chain links TRBV6-1 with TRBJ2-1; D perhaps matches TRBD1 (6 bases). The J call may be in error: the DNA end matches TRBJ2-7 better. Germline V CDR1 and CDR2: MNHNS, SASEGT. There are 14 residues in the CDR3. The CDR3 protein is CASNQQGSYNEQYF. The CDR3 DNA follows: TGTGCCAGCAATCAACAGGGTTCCTACAATGAGCAGTACTTC.

V usage is TRBV28 and J usage is TRBJ2-5; 9 bases align to TRBD1. This CDR3 spans 18 amino acids. The trim removed 6 bases at V and 2 bases at J, leaving 16 bases unmatched. Germline values: CDR1 MDHEN, CDR2 SYDVKM. The DNA for the CDR3 is TGTGCCAGCAGCGCTTTCTTGACCCGACAGGGGGATCAAGAGACCCAGTACTTC. Encoded protein: CASSAFLTRQGDQETQYF.

The chain joins TRBV6-2 or TRBV6-3 to TRBJ2-5; D is perhaps TRBD2 (6 bases). The closer fit of TRBJ2-7 to the DNA end suggests the J call may be wrong. Looked up from germline, CDR1 is MNHEY and CDR2 is SVGEGT. This CDR3 has 17 residues. This chain's CDR3 is CASSYSESRGYSYEQYF. CDR3 DNA sequence: TGTGCCAGCAGTTACTCGGAGTCACGGGGGTACTCCTACGAGCAGTACTTC.

The chain joins TRBV28 to TRBJ2-1; unclear D gene. This CDR3 is 11 amino acids long. Germline-derived CDR1 and CDR2 are MDHEN and SYDVKM. The V gene lost 6 bases and the J gene lost 7 bases, with 7 bases spanning the gap. The CDR3 nucleotides are TGTGCCAGCAGAGCGTGGAATGAGCAGTTCTTC. Protein: CASRAWNEQFF.

The rearrangement links TRBV25-1 to TRBJ1-2; TRBD1 matches 7 bases. After removal of 4 bases from V and 8 bases from J, the junction contained 13 bases not matched to a gene. Germline CDR1 and CDR2: MGHDK and SYGVNS. This CDR3 is built from 15 residues. Here the CDR3 DNA reads TGTGCCAGCAGTGGATATCATACAGGGGTTTGGGGCTACACCTTC. Translated, it gives CASSGYHTGVWGYTF.

The chain uses TRBV20-1 and TRBJ2-3, with TRBD2 matching 12 bases. The junction had 5 bases not matched to a gene; V was cut back by 4 bases and J by 6 bases. CDR3 length: 14 residues. The V gene's germline CDR1 is DFQATT and CDR2 SNEGSKA (reference sequence). The CDR3 region has the DNA TGCAGTGCTAAGACTAGCGGGAGTCTCGATACGCAGTATTTT. The encoded protein is CSAKTSGSLDTQYF.

The chain is built from TRBV20-1 and TRBJ2-4; a possible D gene is TRBD2 (6 bases). CDR1 and CDR2 (germline): DFQATT, SNEGSKA (reference sequence). CDR3 length: 13 residues. Trimming removed 5 bases from V and 4 bases from J, with 12 bases in between. The CDR3 DNA sequence: TGCAGTGCTCGTGGCGCGGGAAAAAACATTCAGTACTTC. This codes for CSARGAGKNIQYF.

This clonotype has just a few counts. The chain combines TRBV19 with TRBJ1-1; 7 bases map to TRBD1. CDR3 length equals 15 residues. With 7 bases clipped from V and 4 bases from J, the junction kept 12 bases outside the gene matches. Per the germline V gene, CDR1 is LNHDA and CDR2 is SQIVND (reference sequence). The CDR3 DNA reads TGTGCCAGTACCTCCAGGACAGGCGGAGGCACTGAAGCTTTCTTT. Its translation is CASTSRTGGGTEAFF.

The rearrangement joins TRBV20-1 to TRBJ2-5; 14 positions match TRBD2. The CDR3 is 12 residues long. The germline V gene has CDR1 DFQATT and CDR2 SNEGSKA (reference sequence). CDR3 sequence (DNA): TGCGGGACTAGCGGGGGCTTGGAGGAGCAGTACTTC. It encodes CGTSGGLEEQYF.

This chain joins TRBV29-1 and TRBJ1-3; perhaps TRBD1 as D (5 bases). The V gene's germline CDR1 is SQVTM and CDR2 ANQGSEA. Trimming took 4 bases from V and 0 from J, leaving 7 bases between them. The CDR3 has 13 amino acids. This CDR3 is CSVVTGSGNTIYF. CDR3 sequence (DNA): TGCAGCGTTGTTACAGGCTCTGGAAACACCATATATTTT. Full variable domain (remainder filled in from reference TRBV29-1 and TRBJ1-3): SAVISQKPSRDICQRGTSLTIQCQVDSQVTMMFWYRQQPGQSLTLIATANQGSEATYESGFVIDKFPISRPNLTFSTLTVSNMSPEDSSIYLCSVVTGSGNTIYFGEGSWLTVV.

This clonotype came up a few times. The genes are TRBV20-1 and TRBJ2-3; D not certain. V was cut by 5 bases and J by 6 bases, with 18 bases left in between. The CDR3 consists of 14 residues. CDR1 and CDR2 (germline): DFQATT, SNEGSKA (reference sequence). CDR3 sequence (DNA): TGCAGTGCTCCCTGGTCCCCAGCCCCCGATACGCAGTATTTT. Translation: CSAPWSPAPDTQYF.

J is TRBJ1-2 and V is TRBV4-1; D may be TRBD1 (6 bases). This CDR3 is 15 amino acids long. The V gene's germline CDR1 is MGHRA and CDR2 YSYEKL. Between the trimmed V and J ends, which lost 0 bases and 7 bases, there was a span of 15 bases. CDR3 in amino acids: CASSQDRRQAGGYTF. CDR3 coding DNA: TGCGCCAGCAGCCAAGATCGGAGACAGGCTGGTGGCTACACCTTC.

V and J are TRBV7-6 and TRBJ2-5; a weak D match, TRBD2 (6 bases). This CDR3 contains 15 residues. The germline V gene has CDR1 SGHVS and CDR2 FNYEAQ. V was shortened by 1 base and J by 4 bases, with 13 bases between the two germline ends. As DNA, the CDR3 is TGTGCCAGCAGCTTAGTCGGTGGGGGGAGAGAGACCCAGTACTTC. This encodes CASSLVGGGRETQYF.

The sample holds a few counts of this clonotype. The chain is built from TRBV7-8 and TRBJ2-7, with TRBD1 matching 9 bases. The CDR3 has 15 residues. Germline loops: CDR1 SGHVS, CDR2 FQNEAQ. The junction had 9 bases not matched to a gene; V was cut back by 5 bases and J by 4 bases. The CDR3 nucleotides are TGTGCCAGCAGCCTAAGGACAGGGGAGGGTTACGAGCAGTACTTC. As protein: CASSLRTGEGYEQYF.

The chain is built from TRBV5-1 and TRBJ1-2; TRBD1 might be the D (5 bases). CDR1 is SGHRS and CDR2 is YFSETQ in the germline V gene. V dropped 0 bases and J dropped 3 bases, with 9 bases sitting between them. The CDR3 is made up of 14 amino acids. CDR3 amino acids: CASSLVGDDYGYTF. The CDR3 DNA is TGCGCCAGCAGCTTGGTAGGGGACGACTATGGCTACACCTTC. Variable domain in full (rest from reference TRBV5-1 and TRBJ1-2): KAGVTQTPRYLIKTRGQQVTLSCSPISGHRSVSWYQQTPGQGLQFLFEYFSETQRNKGNFPGRFSGRQFSNSRSEMNVSTLELGDSALYLCASSLVGDDYGYTFGSGTRLTVV.

The chain uses TRBV20-1 and TRBJ2-4; D might be TRBD2 (5 bases). CDR1 is DFQATT, CDR2 SNEGSKA, per germline (reference sequence). The CDR3 consists of 14 residues. V lost 1 base to trimming and J lost 5 bases, with 12 bases between them. In DNA, the CDR3 is TGCAGTGCTAGAGTTGGAGGAGGTCAAAACATTCAGTACTTC. Translated, it gives CSARVGGGQNIQYF.

Concerning this clonotype: With a much larger clone just one base away, this may be a read error. The V gene is TRBV4-3, the J gene TRBJ2-7; weak D call: TRBD2 (5 bases). TRBJ2-5 matches the DNA end more closely, so the J call is doubtful. Germline CDR1 is LGHNA and CDR2 is YSLEER. The CDR3 loop spans 17 amino acids. The CDR3 coding sequence is TGCGCCAGCAGCCAGTCCGGCAATCCCACTAGTCCAGGGACCCAGTACTTC. Translated: CASSQSGNPTSPGTQYF.

This clonotype has only a few counts. CDR3: CASSPLSGATNEKLFF. CDR3 DNA sequence: TGTGCCAGCAGCCCACTATCAGGAGCAACTAATGAAAAACTGTTTTTT. This chain joins TRBV7-2 and TRBJ1-4, with unresolved D. Germline assignment: CDR1 SGHTA and CDR2 FQGNSA. This CDR3 has 16 amino acids. V dropped 5 bases and J dropped 0 bases, with 13 bases sitting between them.

The table lists this clonotype with many counts. In DNA, the CDR3 is TGTGCCATCTCAGGTGCCAGGGACGACGAGCAGTACTTC. This encodes CAISGARDDEQYF. V and J are TRBV10-3 and TRBJ2-7, with D perhaps assigned TRBD1 or TRBD2 (5 bases each). CDR1 ENHRY and CDR2 SYGVKD come from the germline V gene. This CDR3 is built from 13 residues. V lost 8 bases and J 5 bases, leaving 16 bases between the germline ends.

This clonotype was picked up one time. This chain joins TRBV6-2 or TRBV6-3 and TRBJ2-7, with D tentatively TRBD1 or TRBD2 (5 bases each). The CDR3 loop spans 13 amino acids. Germline values: CDR1 MNHEY, CDR2 SVGEGT. V lost 7 bases and J lost 0, with 10 bases in between. The CDR3 spells CASTGTPSYEQYF. CDR3 DNA sequence: TGTGCCAGCACCGGGACCCCCTCCTACGAGCAGTACTTC.

The CDR3 protein is CAWKMDNANYGYTF. The CDR3 bases are TGTGCCTGGAAGATGGACAACGCGAACTATGGCTACACCTTC. This chain connects TRBV30 to TRBJ1-2; perhaps TRBD1 as D (5 bases). Germline CDR1 and CDR2: GTSNPN and SVGIG (reference sequence). Trimming pared 4 bases from V and 2 bases from J, leaving 14 bases between. This CDR3 is built from 14 residues.